A selection of T cell receptor beta chains follows, all from one sample in a study of cytomegalovirus exposure and HLA in healthy donors. Here immunoSEQ multiplex PCR was the method, and the copy in TCRdb shows in-frame clones only, minus some. The sample gives 100,000 to 150,000 clones, over 65% of which show up once; roughly 3.6% is in the top ten. Sequenced material: PBMCs. The origin of the receptors is a man aged 30 to 45 in good health and CMV-seronegative. CDR3s include the opening cysteine and the closing phenylalanine or tryptophan. The order of the fields is CDR3 DNA, CDR3 protein, V gene, clone size, J gene, D gene. The D gene is left open where the match is weak. Size values are once, few and many counts, or a class for expanded clones, and some rows have none.

CDR3 DNA: TGTGCCAGCAGTGTTCGGAGCAAAGCGGACTATGGCTACACCTTC
CDR3 protein: CASSVRSKADYGYTF
V gene: TRBV6-1
clone size: few
J gene: TRBJ1-2
D gene: -

CDR3 DNA: TGTGCCAGTAGTATATGGGCAGGGGATGGCTACACCTTC
CDR3 protein: CASSIWAGDGYTF
V gene: TRBV19
clone size: -
J gene: TRBJ1-2
D gene: -

CDR3 DNA: TGTGCCAGCAGTTGGGGTCCTCAGCGGGGCTATGGCTACACCTTC
CDR3 protein: CASSWGPQRGYGYTF
V gene: TRBV27
clone size: -
J gene: TRBJ1-2
D gene: -

CDR3 DNA: TGCGCCAGCAGCTTGGATGGGACAGGGTATTTGGAGACCCAGTACTTC
CDR3 protein: CASSLDGTGYLETQYF
V gene: TRBV5-1
clone size: -
J gene: TRBJ2-5
D gene: TRBD1

CDR3 DNA: TGTGCCAGCAGTTTCTCTACCTACGAGCAGTACTTC
CDR3 protein: CASSFSTYEQYF
V gene: TRBV28
clone size: -
J gene: TRBJ2-7
D gene: -

CDR3 DNA: TGTGCCAGCAGCTTGTACGGTGGCAATCAGCCCCAGCATTTT
CDR3 protein: CASSLYGGNQPQHF
V gene: TRBV5-4
clone size: once
J gene: TRBJ1-5
D gene: -

CDR3 DNA: TGTGCCAGCAGCGTAGAAGACAGCCCCGCTCCTAACTATGGCTACACCTTC
CDR3 protein: CASSVEDSPAPNYGYTF
V gene: TRBV9
clone size: few
J gene: TRBJ1-2
D gene: -

CDR3 DNA: TGTGCCAGTAGTATAGCCCAAACAGGGGGTCGCACCGGGGAGCTGTTTTTT
CDR3 protein: CASSIAQTGGRTGELFF
V gene: TRBV19
clone size: once
J gene: TRBJ2-2
D gene: TRBD1

CDR3 DNA: TGTGCCAGCAGGATTGGACAGGGGGCCTACGAGCAGTACTTC
CDR3 protein: CASRIGQGAYEQYF
V gene: TRBV6-6
clone size: -
J gene: TRBJ2-7
D gene: TRBD1

CDR3 DNA: TGTGCCAGCAGCCGAGACAGTGAAGCTTTCTTT
CDR3 protein: CASSRDSEAFF
V gene: TRBV6-5
clone size: -
J gene: TRBJ1-1
D gene: -

CDR3 DNA: TGTGCTAGTGCCCAGGGCCGGGAGCTGTTTTTT
CDR3 protein: CASAQGRELFF
V gene: TRBV12-5
clone size: -
J gene: TRBJ2-2
D gene: -

CDR3 DNA: TGTGCCAGCAGATGGACAGGGGTTTCGTCCGAGCAGTACTTC
CDR3 protein: CASRWTGVSSEQYF
V gene: TRBV2
clone size: once
J gene: TRBJ2-7
D gene: TRBD1

CDR3 DNA: TGTGCCAGCAGCCCGGGACAGGGATCGAGCGCCTACGAGCAGTACTTC
CDR3 protein: CASSPGQGSSAYEQYF
V gene: TRBV13
clone size: -
J gene: TRBJ2-7
D gene: TRBD1

CDR3 DNA: TGTGCCAGCACCTCAGACAGGGGAAACTACGAGCAGTACTTC
CDR3 protein: CASTSDRGNYEQYF
V gene: TRBV7-2
clone size: -
J gene: TRBJ2-7
D gene: TRBD1

CDR3 DNA: TGCGCCAGCAGCTTGGGACTGGACAGCAGACTGGGGACCCAGTACTTC
CDR3 protein: CASSLGLDSRLGTQYF
V gene: TRBV5-1
clone size: few
J gene: TRBJ2-5
D gene: -

CDR3 DNA: TGTGCCAGTAGATCGTTGCTGGGGAGCTCCTACAATGAGCAGTTCTTC
CDR3 protein: CASRSLLGSSYNEQFF
V gene: TRBV19
clone size: once
J gene: TRBJ2-1
D gene: -

CDR3 DNA: TGTGCCAGCAGTTCCGGATGGACAGGCTATAGCAATCAGCCCCAGCATTTT
CDR3 protein: CASSSGWTGYSNQPQHF
V gene: TRBV27
clone size: -
J gene: TRBJ1-5
D gene: TRBD1

CDR3 DNA: TGTGCCAGCAGCTCCAGGGGTAGTTTCGCTGAAGCTTTCTTT
CDR3 protein: CASSSRGSFAEAFF
V gene: TRBV7-2
clone size: -
J gene: TRBJ1-1
D gene: -

CDR3 DNA: TGTGCCAGCAGCCGGGACAGGACCTACACCGGGGAGCTGTTTTTT
CDR3 protein: CASSRDRTYTGELFF
V gene: TRBV7-2
clone size: -
J gene: TRBJ2-2
D gene: TRBD1

CDR3 DNA: TGCGCCAGCAGCCAAGGGGGGCATCCCTCCTACGAGCAGTACTTC
CDR3 protein: CASSQGGHPSYEQYF
V gene: TRBV4-1
clone size: few
J gene: TRBJ2-7
D gene: -

CDR3 DNA: TGTGCCAGCAGCGCAAACAGGGGAACCGGGGAGCTGTTTTTT
CDR3 protein: CASSANRGTGELFF
V gene: TRBV7-9
clone size: -
J gene: TRBJ2-2
D gene: TRBD1

CDR3 DNA: TGTGCCAGCAGCTCAGCCTTATATCCTAGCGGGGACACCTACAATGAGCAGTTCTTC
CDR3 protein: CASSSALYPSGDTYNEQFF
V gene: TRBV13
clone size: -
J gene: TRBJ2-1
D gene: TRBD2

CDR3 DNA: TGTGCCAGCAGCTGGGACAGCTATGGCTACACCTTC
CDR3 protein: CASSWDSYGYTF
V gene: TRBV7-8
clone size: -
J gene: TRBJ1-2
D gene: TRBD1

CDR3 DNA: TGTGCCAGCAGCCAAGGACTAGCGGACTCCTACGAGCAGTACTTC
CDR3 protein: CASSQGLADSYEQYF
V gene: TRBV4-2
clone size: -
J gene: TRBJ2-7
D gene: TRBD2

CDR3 DNA: TGCAGCGCTATGACGGGGTCAGGGAACACTGAAGCTTTCTTT
CDR3 protein: CSAMTGSGNTEAFF
V gene: TRBV29-1
clone size: -
J gene: TRBJ1-1
D gene: -

CDR3 DNA: TGTGCCAGTAGTTCTCAAGCCCAGAACACTGAAGCTTTCTTT
CDR3 protein: CASSSQAQNTEAFF
V gene: TRBV19
clone size: -
J gene: TRBJ1-1
D gene: -

CDR3 DNA: TGCGCCAGCAGCTTGGGAGGGCTACTATCCTACAATGAGCAGTTCTTC
CDR3 protein: CASSLGGLLSYNEQFF
V gene: TRBV5-1
clone size: -
J gene: TRBJ2-1
D gene: -

CDR3 DNA: TGTGCCATCAGTGAGGGAGGGCCGAACACCGGGGAGCTGTTTTTT
CDR3 protein: CAISEGGPNTGELFF
V gene: TRBV10-3
clone size: once
J gene: TRBJ2-2
D gene: -

CDR3 DNA: TGTGCCACCAGGGGGAGGGAGTTAATGGGGGCCGGGGAGCTGTTTTTT
CDR3 protein: CATRGRELMGAGELFF
V gene: TRBV28
clone size: -
J gene: TRBJ2-2
D gene: -

CDR3 DNA: TGCGCCAGCAGCCGCCGGGACAGGAGGAACACCGGGGAGCTGTTTTTT
CDR3 protein: CASSRRDRRNTGELFF
V gene: TRBV5-1
clone size: few
J gene: TRBJ2-2
D gene: TRBD1

CDR3 DNA: TGTGCCAGCAGTTTAATCGGGGGGCAAGGAAACTATGGCTACACCTTC
CDR3 protein: CASSLIGGQGNYGYTF
V gene: TRBV28
clone size: -
J gene: TRBJ1-2
D gene: -

CDR3 DNA: TGTGCCAGCAGCCTAAGAGGTGGAAACACCATATATTTT
CDR3 protein: CASSLRGGNTIYF
V gene: TRBV7-3
clone size: -
J gene: TRBJ1-3
D gene: -

CDR3 DNA: TGTGCCAGCAGCTTGAAACAGGGGGCCCTTCTTAACTATGGCTACACCTTC
CDR3 protein: CASSLKQGALLNYGYTF
V gene: TRBV5-6
clone size: -
J gene: TRBJ1-2
D gene: TRBD1

CDR3 DNA: TGTGCCAGCTCACCAACACAGGCGCTCATGATGGAGCAGTACTTC
CDR3 protein: CASSPTQALMMEQYF
V gene: TRBV18
clone size: few
J gene: TRBJ2-7
D gene: -

CDR3 DNA: TGTGCCAGTACTCTTGGACAAAACACTGAAGCTTTCTTT
CDR3 protein: CASTLGQNTEAFF
V gene: TRBV19
clone size: -
J gene: TRBJ1-1
D gene: -

CDR3 DNA: TGTGCCAGCAGTAGGTTTGAGGGCTTGGGCTACGAGCAGTACTTC
CDR3 protein: CASSRFEGLGYEQYF
V gene: TRBV28
clone size: few
J gene: TRBJ2-7
D gene: -

CDR3 DNA: TGTGCCAGCAGTTTCGGGACAGGATTAAGCAATCAGCCCCAGCATTTT
CDR3 protein: CASSFGTGLSNQPQHF
V gene: TRBV27
clone size: -
J gene: TRBJ1-5
D gene: TRBD1

CDR3 DNA: TGTGCCAGCACCCTTATGCTGGCGGGGGGAGTCCATGGCTACACCTTC
CDR3 protein: CASTLMLAGGVHGYTF
V gene: TRBV28
clone size: -
J gene: TRBJ1-2
D gene: -

CDR3 DNA: TGCGCCAGCAGTTTTGGGTCGGGGGTCCAGCCCCAGCATTTT
CDR3 protein: CASSFGSGVQPQHF
V gene: TRBV5-1
clone size: -
J gene: TRBJ1-5
D gene: -

CDR3 DNA: TGTGCCTGGAGTGTCGGGACTAGCGGGGGCACGCAGTATTTT
CDR3 protein: CAWSVGTSGGTQYF
V gene: TRBV30
clone size: -
J gene: TRBJ2-3
D gene: TRBD2

CDR3 DNA: TGTGCCATCAGTGAAAATCAGGGGACAAACGGCTATGGCTACACCTTC
CDR3 protein: CAISENQGTNGYGYTF
V gene: TRBV10-3
clone size: -
J gene: TRBJ1-2
D gene: -

CDR3 DNA: TGTGCCAGCTCACGTTCCGGGACAGGGGGCTTCACTGAAGCTTTCTTT
CDR3 protein: CASSRSGTGGFTEAFF
V gene: TRBV18
clone size: -
J gene: TRBJ1-1
D gene: TRBD1

CDR3 DNA: TGTGCCAGCAGCTCCCAGGTGACTAGCGATGAGCAGTTCTTC
CDR3 protein: CASSSQVTSDEQFF
V gene: TRBV11-2
clone size: -
J gene: TRBJ2-1
D gene: TRBD2

CDR3 DNA: TGTGCCAGCATTCAAGGAGGCGGAGCCTACGAGCAGTACTTC
CDR3 protein: CASIQGGGAYEQYF
V gene: TRBV28
clone size: -
J gene: TRBJ2-7
D gene: -

CDR3 DNA: TGTGCCAGCAGTTTCACCAGAGCGACAGGGACAGACGGCAATCAGCCCCAGCATTTT
CDR3 protein: CASSFTRATGTDGNQPQHF
V gene: TRBV27
clone size: -
J gene: TRBJ1-5
D gene: TRBD1

CDR3 DNA: TGTGCCAGCGGACATTCCCAGGGTAGAGGAGAAAAACTGTTTTTT
CDR3 protein: CASGHSQGRGEKLFF
V gene: TRBV28
clone size: -
J gene: TRBJ1-4
D gene: -